These T cell receptor beta chains were read from a single sample in a study of beta chain features in type 1 diabetes. Data came from immunoSEQ multiplex PCR; TCRdb stores just in-frame clones and leaves some out. The sample yields under 450,000 clones, more than 11% seen once. Sequencing was done on a sample of naive CD4+ T cells from blood. All receptors derive from a man aged 25 to 40 in good health. Each CDR3 is given with its conserved first and last residue. A D gene is named only where the DNA matches it firmly. Clone size, where shown, is once, few, many, or a class for clones that have expanded.

J: TRBJ2-3; D: TRBD1; size: few; V: TRBV7-2; DNA: TGTGCCAGCAGTCGGACAGGGCTAATCACAGATACGCAGTATTTT; CDR3: CASSRTGLITDTQYF
J: TRBJ2-6; D: NA; size: NA; V: TRBV30; DNA: TGTGCCTGGAGTAAGTTCGGGACGGGATTGATCTCTGGGGCCAACGTCCTGACTTTC; CDR3: CAWSKFGTGLISGANVLTF
J: TRBJ1-5; D: NA; size: NA; V: TRBV6-5; DNA: TGTGCCAGCAGTTACAACAGGGCCTATCAGCCCCAGCATTTT; CDR3: CASSYNRAYQPQHF
J: TRBJ2-1; D: NA; size: few; V: TRBV5-1; DNA: TGCGCCAGCAGCCTAGACGGGCTGAGCAATGAGCAGTTCTTC; CDR3: CASSLDGLSNEQFF
J: TRBJ1-6; D: NA; size: few; V: TRBV14; DNA: TGTGCCAGCAGCCAGGGGATGAAGTCACCCCTCCACTTT; CDR3: CASSQGMKSPLHF
J: TRBJ2-6; D: TRBD1; size: NA; V: TRBV5-1; DNA: TGCGCCAGCAGCCAGAGGACAGGGTACTCTGGGGCCAACGTCCTGACTTTC; CDR3: CASSQRTGYSGANVLTF
J: TRBJ2-5; D: TRBD1; size: NA; V: TRBV5-1; DNA: TGCGCCAGCAGCGGGACAGGGGGAGAGACCCAGTACTTC; CDR3: CASSGTGGETQYF
J: TRBJ2-2; D: NA; size: few; V: TRBV29-1; DNA: TGCAGCGTGCAGGGTCCGAACACCGGGGAGCTGTTTTTT; CDR3: CSVQGPNTGELFF
J: TRBJ2-7; D: TRBD1; size: NA; V: TRBV25-1; DNA: TGTGCCAGCAGTGCAACCCAGGGGGCTCTCTACGAGCAGTACTTC; CDR3: CASSATQGALYEQYF
J: TRBJ1-2; D: TRBD1; size: few; V: TRBV6-1; DNA: TGTGCCAGCAGTGTCCGGGACAGGGATGGCTACACCTTC; CDR3: CASSVRDRDGYTF
J: TRBJ2-1; D: TRBD2; size: few; V: TRBV11-3; DNA: TGTGCCAGCAGCTTACCACCTACCTCGGGACTAGCGGTATACAATGAGCAGTTCTTC; CDR3: CASSLPPTSGLAVYNEQFF
J: TRBJ2-1; D: TRBD2; size: NA; V: TRBV11-3; DNA: TGTGCCAGCAGCCCTGGGGGGACTAGCGTAACTTACAATGAGCAGTTCTTC; CDR3: CASSPGGTSVTYNEQFF
J: TRBJ2-1; D: TRBD2; size: few; V: TRBV6-4; DNA: TGTGCCAGCAGTGGAACTAGCGGTAATGAGCAGTTCTTC; CDR3: CASSGTSGNEQFF
J: TRBJ2-1; D: NA; size: few; V: TRBV20-1; DNA: TGCAGCAGTAGCTACAATGAGCAGTTCTTC; CDR3: CSSSYNEQFF
J: TRBJ1-1; D: NA; size: NA; V: TRBV29-1; DNA: TGCAGCGTTGAAGATGCAGGTGCTGAAGCTTTCTTT; CDR3: CSVEDAGAEAFF
J: TRBJ2-1; D: TRBD2; size: NA; V: TRBV5-4; DNA: TGTGCCAGCAGCCTTAGCGGGAGAAGAGGTGATGAGCAGTTCTTC; CDR3: CASSLSGRRGDEQFF
J: TRBJ2-5; D: NA; size: once; V: TRBV7-2; DNA: TGTGCCAGCAGCTTAGGGGACCTAGAGACCCAGTACTTC; CDR3: CASSLGDLETQYF
J: TRBJ2-1; D: TRBD2; size: few; V: TRBV27; DNA: TGTGCCAGCAGTCGGACGGGACTAGCGGGAGGGTATGAGCAGTTCTTC; CDR3: CASSRTGLAGGYEQFF
J: TRBJ1-4; D: TRBD1; size: NA; V: TRBV27; DNA: TGTGCCAGCAGAGACAGGGTCGGAATCGAAAAACTGTTTTTT; CDR3: CASRDRVGIEKLFF
J: TRBJ2-5; D: TRBD2; size: NA; V: TRBV5-4; DNA: TGTGCCAGCAGCTACAGGACTAGCCAAGAGACCCAGTACTTC; CDR3: CASSYRTSQETQYF
J: TRBJ2-1; D: NA; size: few; V: TRBV29-1; DNA: TGCAGCGTTCGAGTCAATGAGCAGTTCTTC; CDR3: CSVRVNEQFF
J: TRBJ2-3; D: TRBD2; size: NA; V: TRBV9; DNA: TGTGCCAGCAGCGTAGTTCTAGCGGGAGTGTCAGATACGCAGTATTTT; CDR3: CASSVVLAGVSDTQYF
J: TRBJ2-1; D: NA; size: few; V: TRBV4-2; DNA: TGTGCCAGCAGCCCCCGGGACCACAATGAGCAGTTCTTC; CDR3: CASSPRDHNEQFF
J: TRBJ2-2; D: TRBD2; size: NA; V: TRBV19; DNA: TGTGCCAGTAAAATTAGACTAGCCGGCACCGGGGAGCTGTTTTTT; CDR3: CASKIRLAGTGELFF
J: TRBJ1-4; D: NA; size: few; V: TRBV5-4; DNA: TGTGCCAGCAGCCCCCAGGGGTGGGGTGAAAAACTGTTTTTT; CDR3: CASSPQGWGEKLFF
J: TRBJ2-5; D: TRBD1; size: few; V: TRBV5-1; DNA: TGCGCCAGCAGCTTAAGGCGAGTCAGGGGGCAAGGCGAAGAGACCCAGTACTTC; CDR3: CASSLRRVRGQGEETQYF
J: TRBJ2-1; D: TRBD2; size: few; V: TRBV5-1; DNA: TGCGCCAGCAGCGCCCTACTAGCGAGGACCTACAATGAGCAGTTCTTC; CDR3: CASSALLARTYNEQFF
J: TRBJ2-1; D: TRBD1; size: once; V: TRBV25-1; DNA: TGTGCCAGCAGTGAATCTCCCGGACAGGGAAGGGGTGAGCAGTTCTTC; CDR3: CASSESPGQGRGEQFF
J: TRBJ2-3; D: TRBD1; size: NA; V: TRBV5-4; DNA: TGTGCCAGTCAGGACAGGACAGATACGCAGTATTTT; CDR3: CASQDRTDTQYF
J: TRBJ1-2; D: TRBD1; size: few; V: TRBV30; DNA: TGTGCCTTAATGGGACAGTCCGACTATGGCTACACCCCCGGGGGCTACACCTTC; CDR3: CALMGQSDYGYTPGGYTF
J: TRBJ2-3; D: TRBD2; size: NA; V: TRBV29-1; DNA: TGCAGCGTTGGTAGCGGGAGTATCACAGATACGCAGTATTTT; CDR3: CSVGSGSITDTQYF
J: TRBJ2-3; D: NA; size: NA; V: TRBV5-1; DNA: TGCGCCAGCGGCGAGACTCAGGCCGGAGATACGCAGTATTTT; CDR3: CASGETQAGDTQYF
J: TRBJ2-7; D: NA; size: many; V: TRBV25-1; DNA: TGTGCCAGCAGTGTTACCGGGACTGCCTACGAGCAGTACTTC; CDR3: CASSVTGTAYEQYF
J: TRBJ2-6; D: NA; size: few; V: TRBV19; DNA: TGTGCCAGTAGCCAGAGGGGCTCTGGGGCCAACGTCCTGACTTTC; CDR3: CASSQRGSGANVLTF
J: TRBJ2-3; D: TRBD2; size: few; V: TRBV7-2; DNA: TGTGCCAGCAGCTTAGTCGGGGCTAGCGGGGTAGATACGCAGTATTTT; CDR3: CASSLVGASGVDTQYF
J: TRBJ2-5; D: NA; size: NA; V: TRBV9; DNA: TGTGCCAGCAGCGTAGGCAGAAGCCAAGAGACCCAGTACTTC; CDR3: CASSVGRSQETQYF
J: TRBJ2-7; D: TRBD1; size: few; V: TRBV25-1; DNA: TGTGCCAGCACAGGAGACAGGGGACCCTACGAGCAGTACTTC; CDR3: CASTGDRGPYEQYF
J: TRBJ1-1; D: NA; size: NA; V: TRBV6-5; DNA: TGTGCCACGGGATCCGTGAACACTGAAGCTTTCTTT; CDR3: CATGSVNTEAFF
J: TRBJ2-4; D: NA; size: few; V: TRBV2; DNA: TGTGCCAGCAGTGATGGCAGTCCAGCCAAAAACATTCAGTACTTC; CDR3: CASSDGSPAKNIQYF
J: TRBJ2-5; D: NA; size: NA; V: TRBV7-2; DNA: TGTGCCAGCAGCCCGGGCACCGTCGAGACCCAGTACTTC; CDR3: CASSPGTVETQYF
J: TRBJ2-7; D: TRBD1; size: few; V: TRBV4-3; DNA: TGCGCCAGCAGCCAAGAAGTGGACAGGAGCTACGAGCAGTACTTC; CDR3: CASSQEVDRSYEQYF
J: TRBJ1-2; D: NA; size: NA; V: TRBV7-2; DNA: TGTGCCAGCAGCTTAGTGCCAGGGGACTATGGCTACACCTTC; CDR3: CASSLVPGDYGYTF
J: TRBJ1-2; D: TRBD1; size: NA; V: TRBV7-2; DNA: TGTGCCAGGCGTGAGGGGACAGACTATGGCTACACCTTC; CDR3: CARREGTDYGYTF
J: TRBJ1-2; D: NA; size: NA; V: TRBV4-3; DNA: TGCGCCAGCAGCCAAGAACCCGGGACATCCAGAACCCCCAACTATGGCTACACCTTC; CDR3: CASSQEPGTSRTPNYGYTF
J: TRBJ2-3; D: NA; size: NA; V: TRBV28; DNA: TGTGCCAGCAGTTTTCAGCTAGCTGGGGACCGTGATACGCAGTATTTT; CDR3: CASSFQLAGDRDTQYF
J: TRBJ1-5; D: NA; size: few; V: TRBV27; DNA: TGTGCCAGCAGTACGACAGTTTTTCAGCCCCAGCATTTT; CDR3: CASSTTVFQPQHF